A single sample is the source of the 5 T cell receptor beta chains below, sequenced in a study of T cells in Graves' hyperthyroidism and ophthalmopathy. Authors of the study amplified TCR beta CDR3 regions from RNA transcripts. When the TCR CDR3 underwent first-round RT-PCR, the HTBI primer set was used. A single record per CDR3 protein comes from TCRdb applying MiXCR to the multiplex PCR reads. The table lists almost 600,000 distinct CDR3 sequences, 35% to 55% of them singletons. Sequenced input: peripheral blood or thyroid tissue (not recorded which). These receptors originate from a woman in her late teens or twenties with Graves' hyperthyroidism.

For this clonotype: This may arise from a read error, as a much more abundant clone is one base away. The chain uses TRBV19 and TRBJ2-5, with D possibly matching TRBD2 (5 bases). The CDR3 consists of 14 residues. V lost 9 bases to trimming and J lost 5 bases, with 19 bases between them. From germline, CDR1 is LNHDA and CDR2 SQIVND (reference sequence). The CDR3 DNA follows: TGTGCCAGCAGCTCAGACGGGGTTTCGGAGACCCAGTACTTC. It yields the protein CASSSDGVSETQYF.

The chain joins TRBV5-1 to TRBJ1-1; tentative D call: TRBD1 (6 bases). Germline assignment: CDR1 SGHRS and CDR2 YFSETQ. CDR3 length equals 12 residues. V lost 7 bases and J 3 bases, leaving 10 bases between the germline ends. The CDR3 nucleotides read TGCGCCAGCGCGGGGGCTGACACTGAAGCTTTCTTT. Its protein product is CASAGADTEAFF.

The gene calls are TRBV18 and TRBJ1-4; the D gene is possibly TRBD1 (6 bases). V dropped 5 bases and J dropped 12 bases, with 16 bases sitting between them. CDR1 KGHSH and CDR2 LQKENI come from the germline V gene. The CDR3 has 13 amino acids. CDR3 DNA sequence: TGTGCCAGCTCATCCAAACAGGGCGCGGAACTGTTTTTT. Its protein is CASSSKQGAELFF.

This clonotype was found many times. The chain is built from TRBV11-2 and TRBJ2-5; D call uncertain. Deletions cut 7 bases from V and 2 bases from J, with 8 bases between. CDR3 length: 12 residues. Germline V gene lookup returns CDR1 SGHAT and CDR2 FQNNGV. In DNA form, the CDR3 reads TGTGCCAGCAACGGTTTTCAAGAGACCCAGTACTTC. Its translation: CASNGFQETQYF.

This clonotype appeared many times. V is TRBV2 and J is TRBJ2-7; 13 bases match TRBD2. From germline, CDR1 is SNHLY and CDR2 FYNNEI. The length of the CDR3 is 18 residues. The trim removed 5 bases at V and 2 bases at J, leaving 12 bases unmatched. The CDR3 coding sequence is TGTGCCAGCAGTCTAGGACTAGCGGGAGAACCACCTACCTACGAGCAGTACTTC. Translating gives CASSLGLAGEPPTYEQYF. Drawing the rest from reference TRBV2 and TRBJ2-7, the complete variable domain is EPEVTQTPSHQVTQMGQEVILRCVPISNHLYFYWYRQILGQKVEFLVSFYNNEISEKSEIFDDQFSVERPDGSNFTLKIRSTKLEDSAMYFCASSLGLAGEPPTYEQYFGPGTRLTVT.